The 12 T cell receptor beta chains reported below all come from one sample, sequenced in a study of human T cells and chemical hapten exposure. The time point denotes: patch test 1, 2 weeks after DPC sensitization. As to treatment: therapeutic diphenylcyclopropenone sensitization with weekly scalp DPC. TCRdb redid the calling of the RACE reads with MiXCR, one entry per CDR3 protein. The sample carries approximately 49,000 distinct CDR3 sequences, about 9% recorded once. The material was whole blood, obtained in connection with sensitization to the hapten diphenylcyclopropenone (DPC). The receptors shown here come from a woman in her forties or fifties with alopecia areata. Some clones in this sample may be carry-over from other donors' samples.

This sequence joins TRBV5-8 and TRBJ2-5, with TRBD2 as a possible D gene (6 bases). The germline V and J ends were trimmed by 6 bases and 5 bases, with 20 bases remaining between them. The germline V gene has CDR1 SGHTS and CDR2 YDEGEE. The CDR3 loop spans 15 amino acids. CDR3 nucleotide sequence: TGTGCCAGCAACAAGAGAGACGGGAGAAGTGAGACCCAGTACTTC. Encoded protein: CASNKRDGRSETQYF. The entire variable domain, with the rest obtained from reference TRBV5-8 and TRBJ2-5, is as follows: EAGVTQSPTHLIKTRGQQATLRCSPISGHTSVYWYQQALGLGLQFLLWYDEGEERNRGNFPPRFSGRQFPNYSSELNVNALELEDSALYLCASNKRDGRSETQYFGPGTRLLVL.

About this clonotype itself: A read error may produce the germline difference seen at one junction end. V and J are TRBV19 and TRBJ2-4; perhaps TRBD1 as D (6 bases). This CDR3 is 15 amino acids long. Germline CDR1 is LNHDA and CDR2 is SQIVND (reference sequence). For the CDR3, the DNA is TGTGCCAGTAGTCCACAAACAGGGTTTTCGCCGCTAGCTGCATTC. Residues: CASSPQTGFSPLAAF.

This clonotype was seen many times. CDR3 residues: CASSDRRTNQPQHF. DNA of the CDR3: TGTGCCAGCAGTGACAGGAGGACCAATCAGCCCCAGCATTTT. V is TRBV2 and J is TRBJ1-5; D is undetermined. From germline, CDR1 is SNHLY and CDR2 FYNNEI. The CDR3 is made up of 14 amino acids. The V end lost 3 bases, the J end lost 3 bases, and 9 bases lay between the germline ends.

This clonotype was recorded many times. The rearrangement links TRBV6-6 to TRBJ2-1; TRBD2 matches 10 bases. Germline V gene lookup returns CDR1 MNHNY and CDR2 SVGAGI (reference sequence). The CDR3 is 17 residues long. V shed 11 bases and J 3 bases; nucleotides not matched to a gene: 16. CDR3: CAGSSLAGDPHYNEQFF. The CDR3 coding sequence is TGTGCCGGATCCTCCCTAGCGGGAGACCCACACTACAATGAGCAGTTCTTC.

This clonotype showed up many times. The chain is built from TRBV7-9 and TRBJ1-1; tentative D call: TRBD1 (6 bases). Looked up from germline, CDR1 is SEHNR and CDR2 is FQNEAQ (reference sequence). This CDR3 has 15 residues. The germline V and J ends were trimmed by 4 bases and 0 bases, with 12 bases remaining between them. Here the CDR3 reads CASSSRQGMNTEAFF. CDR3 in DNA: TGTGCCAGCAGCTCTAGGCAGGGGATGAACACTGAAGCTTTCTTT.

This clonotype was detected ten times or more. The chain recombines TRBV19 with TRBJ1-2, with 11 bases lining up with TRBD1. The germline gives CDR1 LNHDA, CDR2 SQIVND (reference sequence). The CDR3 covers 16 residues. Trimming at V came to 3 bases and at J to 4 bases, leaving 7 bases not matched to a gene. The CDR3 sequence: CASSIFRDRGSYGYTF. In DNA, the CDR3 is TGTGCCAGTAGTATTTTCCGGGACAGGGGGTCCTATGGCTACACCTTC.

This clonotype was found many times. V is TRBV20-1 and J is TRBJ2-1; D possibly corresponds to TRBD1 (5 bases). Germline V gene lookup returns CDR1 DFQATT and CDR2 SNEGSKA (reference sequence). CDR3 length: 13 amino acids. V lost 5 bases to trimming and J lost 5 bases, with 13 bases between them. The CDR3 coding sequence is TGCAGTGCTGGGGCCATTTTCCACAATGAGCAGTTCTTC. It encodes CSAGAIFHNEQFF.

This clonotype occurred many times. This rearrangement joins TRBV2 to TRBJ2-2; tentative D call: TRBD2 (5 bases). The CDR3 sequence is 15 residues long. Germline CDR1 SNHLY, CDR2 FYNNEI. V was trimmed by 2 bases and J by 6 bases, leaving 13 bases between them. CDR3 residues: CASSESGYQAGELFF. The DNA of the CDR3 is TGTGCCAGCAGTGAATCGGGGTACCAGGCCGGGGAGCTGTTTTTT.

This clonotype has more than one count but fewer than ten. The chain joins TRBV15 to TRBJ1-2; 9 nucleotides line up with TRBD1. This CDR3 contains 15 residues. Germline V gene sequence: CDR1 LNHNV, CDR2 YYDKDF (reference sequence). V was clipped by 0 bases and J by 7 bases; unmatched bases: 6. Here the CDR3 reads CATSRDRTGERGYTF. For the CDR3, the DNA is TGTGCCACCAGCAGAGATAGGACAGGGGAGCGTGGCTACACCTTC.

This clonotype was seen at least ten times. This sequence joins TRBV7-2 and TRBJ1-6; D gene uncertain. V dropped 3 bases and J dropped 6 bases, with 15 bases sitting between them. The CDR3 has 16 residues. Germline CDR1 is SGHTA and CDR2 is FQGNSA. For the CDR3, the DNA is TGTGCCAGCAGCTTGGGCAGGACGGTTCGTAATTCACCCCTCCACTTT. It is translated as CASSLGRTVRNSPLHF. The whole variable domain, remainder taken from reference TRBV7-2 and TRBJ1-6, is GAGVSQSPSNKVTEKGKDVELRCDPISGHTALYWYRQSLGQGLEFLIYFQGNSAPDKSGLPSDRFSAERTGGSVSTLTIQRTQQEDSAVYLCASSLGRTVRNSPLHFGNGTRLTVT.

V gene TRBV3-1 combines with J gene TRBJ2-2; maybe TRBD2 (6 bases). This CDR3 comprises 16 residues. The germline V gene has CDR1 LGHDT and CDR2 YNNKEL (reference sequence). Trimming shortened V by 4 bases and J by 2 bases, and 14 bases separated the two germline ends. The CDR3 nucleotides read TGTGCCAGCAGCCCAAGTGTTGCGGGAAACACCGGGGAGCTGTTTTTT. Translation gives CASSPSVAGNTGELFF.

This clonotype was seen ten or more times. The chain links TRBV4-1 to TRBJ1-3; 7 bases fit TRBD1. Per germline, CDR1 MGHRA and CDR2 YSYEKL. J gave up 0 bases and V 1 base, and 9 bases lay outside the gene matches. The CDR3 contains 18 residues. CDR3: CASSQAVGTALSGNTIYF. CDR3 DNA sequence: TGCGCCAGCAGCCAAGCGGTAGGGACAGCCCTCTCTGGAAACACCATATATTTT.